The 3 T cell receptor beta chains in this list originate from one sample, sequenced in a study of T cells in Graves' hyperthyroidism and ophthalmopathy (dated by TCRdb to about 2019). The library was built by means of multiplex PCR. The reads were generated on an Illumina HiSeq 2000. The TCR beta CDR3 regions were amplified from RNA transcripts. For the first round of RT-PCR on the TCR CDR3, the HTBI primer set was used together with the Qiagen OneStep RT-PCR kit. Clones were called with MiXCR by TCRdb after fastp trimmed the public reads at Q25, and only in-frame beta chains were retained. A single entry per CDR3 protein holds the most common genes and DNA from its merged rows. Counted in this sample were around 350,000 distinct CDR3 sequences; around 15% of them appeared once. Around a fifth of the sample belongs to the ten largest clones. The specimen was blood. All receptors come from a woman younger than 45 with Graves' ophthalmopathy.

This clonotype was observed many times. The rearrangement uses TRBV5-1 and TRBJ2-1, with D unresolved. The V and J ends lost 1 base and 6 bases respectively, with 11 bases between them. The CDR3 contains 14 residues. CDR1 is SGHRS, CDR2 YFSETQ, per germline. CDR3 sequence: CASSLTGSVNEQFF. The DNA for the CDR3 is TGCGCCAGCAGCTTGACCGGTTCCGTCAATGAGCAGTTCTTC.

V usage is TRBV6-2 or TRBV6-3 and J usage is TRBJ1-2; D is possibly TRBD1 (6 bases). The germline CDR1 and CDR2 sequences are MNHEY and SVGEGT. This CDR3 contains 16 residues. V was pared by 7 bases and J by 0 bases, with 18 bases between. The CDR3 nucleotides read TGTGCCAGCAATTCCCAGGGGACGGGGGCTAACTATGGCTACACCTTC. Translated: CASNSQGTGANYGYTF.

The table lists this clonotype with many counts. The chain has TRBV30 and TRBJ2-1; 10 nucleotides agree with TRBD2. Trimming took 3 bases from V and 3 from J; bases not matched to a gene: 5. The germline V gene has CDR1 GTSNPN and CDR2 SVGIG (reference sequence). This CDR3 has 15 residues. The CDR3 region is CAWRESGRDYNEQFF. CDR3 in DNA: TGTGCCTGGAGAGAGAGCGGGAGGGACTACAATGAGCAGTTCTTC. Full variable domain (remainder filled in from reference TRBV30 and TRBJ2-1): SQTIHQWPATLVQPVGSPLSLECTVEGTSNPNLYWYRQAAGRGLQLLFYSVGIGQISSEVPQNLSASRPQDRQFILSSKKLLLSDSGFYLCAWRESGRDYNEQFFGPGTRLTVL.